The clone carrying this TCR beta chain was seen a handful of times. Its antigen is unidentified. The record originates from a study of neoadjuvant anti-PD-1 for oral cavity cancer. Study-level information: Non-progressing patients received a fourth nivolumab dose near day 43, then surgery on days 50-56. Whole-study results and caveats: Greater tumor shrinkage accompanied bigger post-treatment sizes of preexisting clones.

TCRdb keeps only in-frame clones here, not all; method: immunoSEQ multiplex PCR. The sample has approximately 12,000 clones; 50% to 65% are singletons. Patients were newly diagnosed with stage II-IVA oral cavity squamous cell carcinoma without prior systemic or radiation treatment. Per germline, CDR1 SGHDN and CDR2 FVKESK. V was shortened by 3 bases and J by 4 bases, with 9 bases between the two germline ends. The CDR3 covers 13 residues. This receptor was taken from a person aged 35-79 years with oral cavity squamous cell carcinoma. The specimen was tumor tissue, collected before nivolumab (anti-PD-1) treatment. The chain uses TRBV14 and TRBJ1-2; D perhaps matches TRBD1 (5 bases). In DNA form, the CDR3 reads TGTGCCAGCAGCCAGGGGACTTTCTATGGCTACACCTTC. Protein product: CASSQGTFYGYTF.